The following is a T cell receptor (beta chain) sequence with its context. This clonotype has ten or more counts. It has no known antigen specificity. Base-call qualities are not available, and no considerably larger clone is one nucleotide away. The sequencing machine was an Illumina HiSeq 2500. TCR beta libraries were prepared by quantitative 5'-RACE with molecular barcodes. The authors' analysis ran thus. A new computational method based on a probabilistic model of VDJ rearrangement was used to identify disease-linked TCR variants. Through fastp at Q25 and MiXCR, TCRdb rebuilt clones from the public reads, retaining in-frame beta chains. All rows with the same CDR3 protein become a single entry with the most common DNA and genes. The V and J calls were not made by the authors but by TCRdb's processing. The sample table records 300,000 to 400,000 distinct CDR3 sequences; roughly 14% of these occur just once. The ten largest clones take up 0.85% to 1.4% of the sample.

The sample comes from a study of CD8 T cells in ankylosing spondylitis (TCRdb year 2017). In the study overall: T cell receptor beta repertoires were profiled in healthy donors and ankylosing spondylitis patients so that disease-linked TCR variants could be found. In total, the full study cohort was made up of about 110 healthy donors and about two dozen ankylosing spondylitis patients. Peripheral blood was sampled, and synovial fluid was also collected from ankylosing spondylitis patients. Broader findings and caveats from the paper: According to the report, matched synovial fluid samples from ankylosing spondylitis patients were significantly enriched for the disease-linked clones. Some of the motif variants had been reported before in the synovial fluid and blood of reactive arthritis patients, a finding that suggests common disease-initiation mechanisms. In peripheral blood, the disease-linked clones were found at relatively low frequencies and had a CD8+ phenotype. A TCR beta motif of fewer than 10 highly homologous amino acid variants appeared characteristic of blood from ankylosing spondylitis patients.

The germline V gene supplies CDR1 LGHNA and CDR2 YNFKEQ. V drops 0 bases and J drops 2 bases, leaving 10 bases in between. The cysteine opens and the phenylalanine closes a CDR3 of 15 amino acids. The CDR3 DNA has 45 bases and is translated from base 1. The receptor's source is a male donor with ankylosing spondylitis or in good health (not recorded which). The V and J segments used are TRBV4-2 and TRBJ1-2; TRBD1 is possibly the D segment (6 matching bases). Sequencing was carried out using blood, either unsorted or a sorted T cell fraction (not recorded which). CDR3 loop: CASSQEGDKNYGYTF. The bases read TGTGCCAGCAGCCAAGAGGGGGACAAGAACTATGGCTACACCTTC.